This T cell receptor (beta chain) was recovered during a study of PD-L1 blockade in urothelial cancer. Study-level background: From 2014, patients received atezolizumab, given as 1,200 mg intravenously every 3 weeks. Anywhere from 0 to 3 prior chemotherapy regimens had been received by patients.

TCRdb's table, derived via immunoSEQ multiplex PCR, lists solely in-frame clones and lacks some. The repertoire holds about 56,000 clones, over 75% seen once, with roughly 14% in the top ten. Details on this clone: Its antigen is unidentified.

Time point noted: pretreatment peripheral blood. Germline CDR1 is MNHEY and CDR2 is SMNVEV (reference sequence). The length of the CDR3 is 16 residues. V dropped 0 bases and J dropped 6; count of bases not matched to a gene: 6. Study-wide results and caveats: Prediction of better survival came from below-median pretreatment blood TCR clonality. Durable-benefit patients expanded tumor-associated blood clones more at 3 weeks.

The chain links TRBV27 to TRBJ2-3; 10 bases are a match to TRBD2. Sequences were derived from PBMCs, sampled around atezolizumab (anti-PD-L1) treatment. This TCR was recovered from a man in his 70s with urothelial cancer. The CDR3 spells CASSLSILAGVDTQYF. The CDR3 DNA reads as TGTGCCAGCAGTTTATCGATCCTAGCGGGAGTCGATACGCAGTATTTT.